The clone carrying this T cell receptor (beta chain) was observed a single time. The junction and the germline gene differ at one end; a read error may be behind it. These data are taken from a study of tumor and adjacent non-tumor tissue in lung cancer. At the level of the study: Stage I to III disease affected about nine men and roughly 5 women aged roughly 31 to 85.

The template was RNA from unsorted bulk tissue. Distant lung tissue was collected more than 3 cm away from the tumor edge. TCRbeta libraries were built with three rounds of nested PCR, modified from ARM-PCR. TCRdb re-derived calls from the multiplex PCR reads in MiXCR, one entry per CDR3 protein. The sample contains approximately 80,000 distinct CDR3 sequences, roughly 80% of which appear only once. This CDR3 spans 18 amino acids. Germline V gives CDR1 SGHAT, CDR2 FQNNGV. This clonotype originated in a man aged 55 to 70 with non-small cell lung cancer. V and J are TRBV11-2 and TRBJ2-6; 11 positions agree with TRBD2. Material for sequencing was distant non-tumor lung tissue. Written as DNA, the CDR3 is TGTGCCAGCTGTCCAACTAGCGGGGGTGCCACTGGGGCCAACGTCCTGACCTTC. As protein: CASCPTSGGATGANVLTF.